Below, 31 T cell receptor beta chains from the same sample are listed, as sequenced in a study of CD8+ T cells in alopecia areata. It was cDNA, reverse transcribed from extracted RNA, that served as the sequencing template. Data came from immunoSEQ multiplex PCR; TCRdb stores just in-frame clones and leaves some out. The sample has fewer than 150,000 clones; over 60% are singletons. Sequencing used CD4+ T cells sorted from blood. The receptors were sampled from a human donor in good health.

V gene TRBV5-1 combines with J gene TRBJ2-5; D not certain. Trimming left V 4 bases short and J 3 bases short, with 16 bases between. CDR1 and CDR2 from the germline V gene are SGHRS and YFSETQ. The length of the CDR3 is 15 residues. CDR3 sequence: CASSPSGRWEETQYF. The CDR3 nucleotides are TGCGCCAGCAGCCCCTCGGGTCGGTGGGAAGAGACCCAGTACTTC.

The chain carries TRBV6-1 and TRBJ2-6; D is uncertain. Germline V gene sequence: CDR1 MNHNS, CDR2 SASEGT. Trimming removed 6 bases from V and 0 bases from J, with 9 bases in between. The CDR3 has 15 amino acids. The CDR3 DNA is TGTGCCAGCAGGGCGGTGAGCTCTGGGGCCAACGTCCTGACTTTC. This translates into CASRAVSSGANVLTF.

The V gene is TRBV2, the J gene TRBJ1-5; no firm D call. Germline V gene sequence: CDR1 SNHLY, CDR2 FYNNEI. V gave up 8 bases and J gave up 11 bases, with 13 bases separating them. The CDR3 contains 11 residues. This CDR3 reads CASGSAGTQHF. In nucleotides, the CDR3 is TGTGCCAGCGGTTCGGCAGGTACCCAGCATTTT.

CDR3 DNA sequence: TGTGCCAGCAGCTTAGATAGGAGCTACAATGAGCAGTTCTTC. Residues: CASSLDRSYNEQFF. V is TRBV7-9 and J is TRBJ2-1, with D unresolved. The CDR3 sequence is 14 residues long. Germline CDR1 reads SEHNR; CDR2 reads FQNEAQ (reference sequence). V dropped 1 base and J dropped 3 bases, with 7 bases sitting between them.

V usage is TRBV5-4 and J usage is TRBJ1-5, with no clear D. Germline V gene lookup returns CDR1 SGHNT and CDR2 YYREEE (reference sequence). The CDR3 totals 13 residues. The V end lost 4 bases, the J end lost 0 bases, and 5 bases lay between the germline ends. CDR3 coding DNA: TGTGCCAGCAGCCAGGATAGCAATCAGCCCCAGCATTTT. Residues: CASSQDSNQPQHF.

This clone was seen only once. The genes are TRBV5-1 and TRBJ2-7; D may correspond to TRBD1 or TRBD2 (6 bases each). The CDR3 runs to 15 residues. Trimming removed 0 bases from V and 4 bases from J, with 14 bases in between. Germline V gives CDR1 SGHRS, CDR2 YFSETQ. The CDR3 nucleotides are TGCGCCAGCAGCTTGGCTAGCGACAGGATTTACGAGCAGTACTTC. Amino acids: CASSLASDRIYEQYF.

The J gene is TRBJ2-6, the V gene TRBV5-1; D is ambiguous. V was clipped by 6 bases and J by 0 bases, with 10 bases between them. Germline assignment: CDR1 SGHRS and CDR2 YFSETQ. This CDR3 has 15 amino acids. CDR3 region: CASKVIPSGANVLTF. Here the CDR3 DNA reads TGCGCCAGCAAGGTCATTCCCTCTGGGGCCAACGTCCTGACTTTC.

A few counts support this clone. The same CDR3 arises from other DNA sequences in this sample as well. The chain carries TRBV18 and TRBJ2-6; D uncertain. CDR3 length: 15 amino acids. Trimming stripped 2 bases from V and 3 bases from J, with 8 bases between. Germline loops: CDR1 KGHSH, CDR2 LQKENI. In DNA form, the CDR3 reads TGTGCCAGCTCACCAAGGACGAGTGGGGCCAACGTCCTGACTTTC. Translating gives CASSPRTSGANVLTF.

This clone was detected only a few times. The chain joins TRBV15 to TRBJ2-7, with D possibly matching TRBD1 (6 bases). Germline CDR1 LNHNV, CDR2 YYDKDF (reference sequence). CDR3 length: 14 amino acids. V was pared by 3 bases and J by 5 bases, with 14 bases between. The CDR3 sequence is CATSSLGQWNEQYF. For the CDR3, the DNA is TGTGCCACCAGCAGCCTCGGACAGTGGAACGAGCAGTACTTC. Combining the CDR3 with reference TRBV15 and TRBJ2-7 gives the whole variable domain DAMVIQNPRYQVTQFGKPVTLSCSQTLNHNVMYWYQQKSSQAPKLLFHYYDKDFNNEADTPDNFQSRRPNTSFCFLDIRSPGLGDTAMYLCATSSLGQWNEQYFGPGTRLTVT.

The rearrangement joins TRBV29-1 to TRBJ2-7; possibly TRBD2 for D (6 bases). There are 15 residues in the CDR3. With 6 bases removed from V and 1 base from J, the gap between germline ends came to 19 bases. Germline CDR1 SQVTM, CDR2 ANQGSEA. The CDR3 spells CSVGTSTGRSYEQYF. The CDR3 nucleotides read TGCAGCGTGGGGACGTCTACCGGGAGATCCTACGAGCAGTACTTC.

The chain recombines TRBV2 with TRBJ1-5; D may be TRBD1 (6 bases). CDR3 size: 14 residues. V lost 2 bases and J lost 4, with 9 bases in between. The germline V gene encodes CDR1 SNHLY and CDR2 FYNNEI. CDR3 bases: TGTGCCAGCAGTGAAACGGACAGTAATCAGCCCCAGCATTTT. Protein sequence: CASSETDSNQPQHF.

This chain uses TRBV5-1 with TRBJ1-1; 7 bases are a match to TRBD1. The CDR3 is 14 amino acids. The ends lost 4 bases at V and 1 base at J; junction bases unmatched: 4. Germline values: CDR1 SGHRS, CDR2 YFSETQ. The chain's CDR3 is CASSQRTGNTEAFF. In nucleotides, the CDR3 is TGCGCCAGCAGCCAGCGGACAGGGAACACTGAAGCTTTCTTT.

The count of this clone is one. This chain links TRBV2 with TRBJ1-2; unclear D gene. CDR3 size: 12 residues. V gave up 6 bases and J gave up 3 bases, with 8 bases separating them. Germline V gene lookup returns CDR1 SNHLY and CDR2 FYNNEI. The CDR3: CASSLGDYGYTF. For the CDR3, the DNA is TGTGCCAGCAGCCTTGGGGACTATGGCTACACCTTC.

The V and J genes are TRBV9 and TRBJ2-7; D is uncertain. Trimming shortened V by 4 bases and J by 3 bases, and 17 bases separated the two germline ends. From germline, CDR1 is SGDLS and CDR2 YYNGEE. The CDR3 loop spans 15 amino acids. CDR3 sequence reads: CASSYLSKTNYEQYF. CDR3 nucleotides: TGTGCCAGCAGCTATCTAAGTAAGACCAACTACGAGCAGTACTTC.

This clone has just a few counts. The same CDR3 arises from other DNA sequences in this sample as well. V is TRBV5-1 and J is TRBJ2-5, with D unclear. This CDR3 is 12 amino acids long. The germline V gene encodes CDR1 SGHRS and CDR2 YFSETQ. Trimming left V 1 base short and J 3 bases short, with 4 bases between. The CDR3 is CASSLTEETQYF. The CDR3 DNA is TGCGCCAGCAGCTTGACGGAAGAGACCCAGTACTTC.

This clone has only one observation. The rearrangement links TRBV14 to TRBJ2-7, with D unclear. Germline loops: CDR1 SGHDN, CDR2 FVKESK. Trimming removed 2 bases at V and 5 bases at J, with 10 bases between. The CDR3 is made up of 13 amino acids. In nucleotides, the CDR3 is TGTGCCAGCAGCCAAACCAACCTCAACGAGCAGTACTTC. It codes for CASSQTNLNEQYF.

The rearrangement links TRBV27 to TRBJ2-7; the D gene is possibly TRBD1 (5 bases). Between the trimmed V and J ends, which lost 6 bases and 6 bases, there was a span of 24 bases. CDR1 and CDR2 (germline): MNHEY, SMNVEV (reference sequence). This CDR3 comprises 16 residues. The CDR3 DNA reads TGTGCCAGCAGCCCATCCAGTTGGGGCCAGGGTCTCGAGCAGTACTTC. It is translated as CASSPSSWGQGLEQYF.

The chain employs TRBV15 and TRBJ1-6, with D unclear. CDR1 and CDR2 from the germline V gene are LNHNV and YYDKDF (reference sequence). The V and J ends lost 0 bases and 14 bases respectively, with 14 bases between them. The CDR3 spans 14 residues. The CDR3 loop reads CATSRDASSRTLHF. CDR3 DNA: TGTGCCACCAGCAGAGATGCATCCTCCCGCACCCTCCACTTT.

V usage is TRBV29-1 and J usage is TRBJ2-5; possible D gene TRBD1, 7 bases. CDR3 length: 12 residues. Germline CDR1 reads SQVTM; CDR2 reads ANQGSEA. V was trimmed by 4 bases and J by 4 bases, leaving 10 bases between them. Written as DNA, the CDR3 is TGCAGCGTTGGGAGGGGGCGAGAGACCCAGTACTTC. This sequence encodes CSVGRGRETQYF.

The J gene is TRBJ1-2, the V gene TRBV6-5, with D tentatively TRBD1 (6 bases). Trimming cost V 6 bases and J 4 bases, with 12 bases left between them. Germline V gene sequence: CDR1 MNHEY, CDR2 SVGAGI. CDR3 length: 13 amino acids. CDR3 coding DNA: TGTGCCAGCAGCTCTGGACAGACCTATGGCTACACCTTC. Its translation is CASSSGQTYGYTF.

The chain has TRBV5-1 and TRBJ2-7; D is ambiguous. Looked up from germline, CDR1 is SGHRS and CDR2 is YFSETQ. V lost 2 bases to trimming and J lost 0 bases, with 6 bases between them. The CDR3 loop spans 13 amino acids. The DNA for the CDR3 is TGCGCCAGCAGCTTCAGCGCCTCCTACGAGCAGTACTTC. Translation gives CASSFSASYEQYF.

The chain joins TRBV5-1 to TRBJ2-2; 7 bases fit TRBD2. V shed 2 bases and J 0 bases; nucleotides not matched to a gene: 4. Germline V gene lookup returns CDR1 SGHRS and CDR2 YFSETQ. This CDR3 is 16 amino acids long. This CDR3 reads CASSFERGANTGELFF. CDR3 nucleotide sequence: TGCGCCAGCAGCTTCGAGCGGGGTGCGAACACCGGGGAGCTGTTTTTT.

This clone was detected ten times or more. The genes are TRBV9 and TRBJ1-5; maybe TRBD1 (5 bases). Deletions cut 5 bases from V and 3 bases from J, with 9 bases between. The CDR3 loop spans 13 amino acids. CDR1 and CDR2 (germline): SGDLS, YYNGEE. The CDR3 loop is CASSRDHNQPQHF. The DNA of the CDR3 is TGTGCCAGCAGTCGGGACCACAATCAGCCCCAGCATTTT.

The rearrangement uses TRBV29-1 and TRBJ2-3; no clear D gene. Trimming took off 7 bases at V and 1 base at J, with 6 bases between the two ends. The CDR3 loop spans 11 amino acids. Germline V gene data show CDR1 as SQVTM and CDR2 as ANQGSEA. CDR3 in amino acids: CSAAGTDTQYF. CDR3 nucleotide sequence: TGCAGCGCCGCGGGCACAGATACGCAGTATTTT.

The chain couples TRBV6-5 to TRBJ1-5; D possibly corresponds to TRBD1 (5 bases). Per the germline V gene, CDR1 is MNHEY and CDR2 is SVGAGI. Trimming took 6 bases from V and 6 from J, leaving 18 bases between them. This CDR3 spans 15 amino acids. DNA for the CDR3: TGTGCCAGCAGCTTTGAGGTGGGGGGTGCTCAGCCCCAGCATTTT. Amino acids: CASSFEVGGAQPQHF.

This clone was counted a few times. The genes are TRBV12-5 and TRBJ2-2; the D gene could be TRBD1 or TRBD2 (5 bases each). Germline assignment: CDR1 LGHNT and CDR2 FRNRAP. The CDR3 totals 17 residues. Trimming removed 4 bases at V and 8 bases at J, with 23 bases between. Written as DNA, the CDR3 is TGTGCTAGTGGTTCTGCTTTGGGACGGACTTCAGGGGGGGAGCTGTTTTTT. Translation: CASGSALGRTSGGELFF.

CDR3 nucleotides: TGCAGCGTTGAAGATCCCGGGGGCAGCGAGCAGTACTTC. This gives the protein CSVEDPGGSEQYF. This rearrangement joins TRBV29-1 to TRBJ2-7; either TRBD1 or TRBD2 may fit D (6 bases each). This CDR3 has 13 amino acids. V was pared by 0 bases and J by 6 bases, with 12 bases between. The germline V gene has CDR1 SQVTM and CDR2 ANQGSEA.

This clone was counted between two and nine times. This chain joins TRBV7-8 and TRBJ2-5; 9 bases are shared with TRBD1. This CDR3 region has 14 residues. With V trimmed by 1 base and J by 4 bases, 1 base remained unmatched. CDR1 SGHVS and CDR2 FQNEAQ come from the germline V gene. In DNA, the CDR3 is TGTGCCAGCAGCTTAGGGGACAGGGCAGAGACCCAGTACTTC. It yields the protein CASSLGDRAETQYF.

The gene calls are TRBV5-1 and TRBJ1-1; D is uncertain. Deletions cut 0 bases from V and 0 bases from J, with 6 bases between. In germline, CDR1 is SGHRS, CDR2 YFSETQ. The CDR3 sequence is 14 residues long. This CDR3 is CASSLDGLNTEAFF. The DNA of the CDR3 is TGCGCCAGCAGCTTGGACGGGCTGAACACTGAAGCTTTCTTT. The full variable domain, in which reference TRBV5-1 and TRBJ1-1 provide the parts outside the CDR3, is KAGVTQTPRYLIKTRGQQVTLSCSPISGHRSVSWYQQTPGQGLQFLFEYFSETQRNKGNFPGRFSGRQFSNSRSEMNVSTLELGDSALYLCASSLDGLNTEAFFGQGTRLTVV.

The J gene is TRBJ2-3, the V gene TRBV5-6; 7 bases agree with TRBD2. The CDR3 runs to 13 residues. Germline CDR1 and CDR2: SGHDT and YYEEEE. The J segment lost 4 bases and the V segment lost 6 bases, leaving 5 bases of the junction unmatched. The CDR3 is CASIGAGADTQYF. In DNA form, the CDR3 reads TGTGCCAGCATAGGGGCGGGGGCAGATACGCAGTATTTT.

This clone was found a few times. J is TRBJ1-4 and V is TRBV28; 7 bases are shared with TRBD1. Germline loops: CDR1 MDHEN, CDR2 SYDVKM. The CDR3 has 16 residues. Germline trimming cut 6 bases from V and 0 bases from J; bases unmatched to any gene: 7. CDR3 DNA sequence: TGTGCCAGCAGATACCGGACAGGAACAACTAATGAAAAACTGTTTTTT. It is translated as CASRYRTGTTNEKLFF.